A selection of T cell receptor beta chains follows, all from one sample in a study of OX40 agonist ivuxolimab in advanced cancers. Here immunoSEQ multiplex PCR was the method, and the copy in TCRdb shows in-frame clones only, minus some. The table includes about 80,000 clones, over 75% detected once. This sample comprised CD4+ or CD8+ T cells sorted from blood, obtained in a trial of the OX40 agonist ivuxolimab. These receptors were obtained from an adult with an advanced solid tumor such as melanoma, head and neck, liver or kidney cancer. The CDR3 runs from the conserved cysteine through the conserved F or W. D genes are given only for firm matches. The size of a clone is reported for some rows only, either as once, few or many, or as a class for expanded clones.

D gene | J gene | V gene | clone size | CDR3 DNA | CDR3 protein
NA | TRBJ1-1 | TRBV2 | NA | TGTGCCAGCATGTACAACGGAGAAGCTTTCTTT | CASMYNGEAFF
TRBD2 | TRBJ2-7 | TRBV7-2 | NA | TGTGCCAGCAGCCCGACCGTAGCGGGAAGTTTAAACTACGAGCAGTACTTC | CASSPTVAGSLNYEQYF
TRBD2 | TRBJ2-3 | TRBV15 | NA | TGTGCCACCAGCGAGGGGACTAGCGGGAGCACAGATACGCAGTATTTT | CATSEGTSGSTDTQYF
TRBD2 | TRBJ2-7 | TRBV6-5 | once | TGTGCCAGCAGTTACTCCGGGACTAGCGGCTACGAGCAGTACTTC | CASSYSGTSGYEQYF
NA | TRBJ1-4 | TRBV7-2 | NA | TGTGCCAGCAGCCTGGGACCCTCAACTAATGAAAAACTGTTTTTT | CASSLGPSTNEKLFF
NA | TRBJ2-7 | TRBV29-1 | NA | TGCAGCGTACTAACGGGCACCTACGAGCAGTACTTC | CSVLTGTYEQYF
NA | TRBJ2-7 | TRBV21-1 | NA | TGTGCCAGCAGCAAAGGTGAGGTCTACGAGCAGTACTTC | CASSKGEVYEQYF
NA | TRBJ2-1 | TRBV19 | NA | TGTGCCAGTAGTTCGGAGATTGTGCAGTTCTTC | CASSSEIVQFF
NA | TRBJ1-1 | TRBV6-5 | NA | TGTGCCAGCAGTTCCACCCGGACGACCGGGAACAAAGCTTTCTTT | CASSSTRTTGNKAFF
TRBD1 | TRBJ1-2 | TRBV14 | NA | TGTGCCAGCAGCTCCGGGACAGGGGCTGAGTATGGCTACACCTTC | CASSSGTGAEYGYTF
NA | TRBJ2-7 | TRBV5-1 | NA | TGCGCCAGCAGGGAAGGCAGGACCGCTTTAGATTACGAGCAGTACTTC | CASREGRTALDYEQYF
NA | TRBJ1-1 | TRBV9 | NA | TGTGCCAGCAGCGTAGGCCCTAACACTGAAGCTTTCTTT | CASSVGPNTEAFF
NA | TRBJ1-3 | TRBV7-6 | NA | TGTGCCAGCAGTGGAACTGGAAACACCATATATTTT | CASSGTGNTIYF
NA | TRBJ1-2 | TRBV6-5 | NA | TGTGCCAGCAGTTACCGAGGGTGGAGGGTGGGTGGCTACACCTTC | CASSYRGWRVGGYTF